Each of the 32 T cell receptor beta chains below was sequenced from the same sample in a study of blood T cell repertoires in COVID-19. Only in-frame clones appear in the TCRdb table, and some are missing; sequencing was by immunoSEQ multiplex PCR. The sample shows 150,000 to 200,000 clones, about 90% of them seen only once. Sequenced sample: PBMCs or T cells enriched from blood (not recorded which). The receptor set was obtained from a woman between 18 and 29 years old who had recovered from COVID-19.

The chain joins TRBV19 to TRBJ1-2; 12 positions match TRBD1. The CDR3 runs 17 residues. The V gene end was trimmed by 3 bases and the J gene end by 4 bases; junction bases not matched to a gene: 9. Germline-derived CDR1 and CDR2 are LNHDA and SQIVND (reference sequence). This CDR3 reads CASSIGTGGARSYGYTF. The DNA for the CDR3 is TGTGCCAGTAGTATCGGGACAGGGGGCGCGCGGAGCTATGGCTACACCTTC. The whole variable domain, remainder taken from reference TRBV19 and TRBJ1-2, is DGGITQSPKYLFRKEGQNVTLSCEQNLNHDAMYWYRQDPGQGLRLIYYSQIVNDFQKGDIAEGYSVSREKKESFPLTVTSAQKNPTAFYLCASSIGTGGARSYGYTFGSGTRLTVV.

This clone was picked up one time. The chain links TRBV28 to TRBJ2-7; possibly TRBD1 for D (6 bases). The CDR3 spans 16 residues. Germline lookup yields CDR1 MDHEN and CDR2 SYDVKM. The germline V and J ends were trimmed by 4 bases and 0 bases, with 16 bases remaining between them. DNA for the CDR3: TGTGCCAGCAGTTCCACTTACAGGGTCTCCTCCTACGAGCAGTACTTC. It yields the protein CASSSTYRVSSYEQYF.

The chain uses TRBV12-3 or TRBV12-4 and TRBJ2-7, with 8 bases lining up with TRBD1. The CDR3 sequence is 13 residues long. Trimming took 6 bases from V and 6 from J; bases not matched to a gene: 7. The CDR3 sequence: CASSIGQGGEQYF. In DNA form, the CDR3 reads TGTGCCAGCAGCATTGGACAGGGCGGCGAGCAGTACTTC.

The chain is built from TRBV28 and TRBJ2-7; TRBD1 matches at 8 bases. V lost 5 bases and J lost 3; bases outside the gene matches: 6. The CDR3 has 14 residues. Germline V lookup: CDR1 MDHEN, CDR2 SYDVKM. The CDR3 sequence: CASSRTGSVYEQYF. CDR3 DNA sequence: TGTGCCAGCAGTCGGACAGGGTCAGTCTACGAGCAGTACTTC.

The gene calls are TRBV2 and TRBJ1-5; D is undetermined. The CDR3 is 13 amino acids. Trimming pared 4 bases from V and 4 bases from J, leaving 8 bases between. The germline gives CDR1 SNHLY, CDR2 FYNNEI. The CDR3 nucleotides are TGTGCCAGCAGTGGGGCTGTTAATCAGCCCCAGCATTTT. Translated: CASSGAVNQPQHF.

CDR3 in amino acids: CASSEAVGGPYGYTF. The CDR3 bases are TGTGCCAGCAGTGAAGCTGTGGGGGGTCCCTATGGCTACACCTTC. The chain employs TRBV2 and TRBJ1-2; D perhaps matches TRBD1 (5 bases). CDR1 is SNHLY and CDR2 is FYNNEI in the germline V gene. V was pared by 0 bases and J by 4 bases, with 12 bases between. CDR3 length: 15 residues.

As for this clone: Its ends do not fully match the called genes, so a read error is possible. V usage is TRBV7-7 and J usage is TRBJ2-7; 11 bases match TRBD2. The CDR3 is 17 residues long. Germline CDR1 reads SSHAT; CDR2 reads FNYEAQ (reference sequence). Here the CDR3 reads CASSQVTLLAGVYEQYF. In nucleotides, the CDR3 is TGTGCTAGCAGCCAAGTGACTCTACTAGCGGGAGTTTACGAGCAGTACTTC.

This chain uses TRBV27 with TRBJ2-2; unclear D gene. Germline values: CDR1 MNHEY, CDR2 SMNVEV (reference sequence). The CDR3 sequence is 13 residues long. V was cut by 6 bases and J by 7 bases, with 12 bases left in between. The CDR3 reads CASSVSGSGELFF. CDR3 DNA sequence: TGTGCCAGCAGCGTTTCAGGTAGCGGGGAGCTGTTTTTT.

This sequence joins TRBV2 and TRBJ1-5; 9 bases fit TRBD1. V lost 10 bases, J lost 0 bases, and 13 bases stayed unmatched. This CDR3 spans 17 amino acids. Germline V lookup: CDR1 SNHLY, CDR2 FYNNEI. The CDR3 nucleotides are TGTGCCACCAAATTGGGACAGGGAGACCATAGCAATCAGCCCCAGCATTTT. This gives the protein CATKLGQGDHSNQPQHF.

The CDR3 DNA reads as TGCGCCAGCAGCCAAGATCGGCAGGGTGGTAACGAGCAGTACTTC. This sequence encodes CASSQDRQGGNEQYF. V usage is TRBV4-3 and J usage is TRBJ2-7, with TRBD1 as a possible D gene (5 bases). CDR1 and CDR2 (germline): LGHNA, YSLEER. The CDR3 runs to 15 residues. Between the trimmed V and J ends, which lost 0 bases and 5 bases, there was a span of 14 bases.

This clone came up once. The chain combines TRBV27 with TRBJ2-7; 10 nucleotides align to TRBD2. CDR1 is MNHEY, CDR2 SMNVEV, per germline (reference sequence). The ends lost 8 bases at V and 6 bases at J; junction bases unmatched: 7. This CDR3 is built from 13 residues. This chain's CDR3 is CASQAGGGSEQYF. Here the CDR3 DNA reads TGTGCCAGCCAAGCGGGGGGGGGATCCGAGCAGTACTTC.

The chain carries TRBV27 and TRBJ1-1; 8 positions agree with TRBD1. CDR1 is MNHEY, CDR2 SMNVEV, per germline (reference sequence). J gave up 1 base and V 6 bases, and 1 base lay outside the gene matches. The CDR3 has 13 residues. In DNA, the CDR3 is TGTGCCAGCAGACAGGGGGAGAACACTGAAGCTTTCTTT. It yields the protein CASRQGENTEAFF.

The chain joins TRBV19 to TRBJ1-5, with D unresolved. CDR1 and CDR2 from the germline V gene are LNHDA and SQIVND (reference sequence). CDR3 length equals 14 residues. Trimming took off 1 base at V and 10 bases at J, with 14 bases between the two ends. The CDR3 region is CASSIGLPIRPQHF. DNA of the CDR3: TGTGCCAGTAGTATAGGCCTCCCCATCAGACCCCAGCATTTT.

The chain employs TRBV27 and TRBJ2-1; 11 bases are a match to TRBD2. There are 15 residues in the CDR3. V was pared by 6 bases and J by 7 bases, with 8 bases of the junction left unmatched. CDR1 and CDR2 from the germline V gene are MNHEY and SMNVEV (reference sequence). This CDR3 is CASRLAGGGMNEQFF. The CDR3 DNA follows: TGTGCCAGCAGGCTAGCGGGAGGCGGGATGAATGAGCAGTTCTTC.

This clone showed up just once. The chain links TRBV9 to TRBJ2-1; 9 bases line up with TRBD2. The CDR3 consists of 15 residues. Germline assignment: CDR1 SGDLS and CDR2 YYNGEE. V was pared by 7 bases and J by 7 bases, with 12 bases of the junction left unmatched. The CDR3, as DNA: TGTGCCAGCTCCCAGGGAGCGGGAGGTTATAATGAGCAGTTCTTC. It specifies CASSQGAGGYNEQFF.

The chain recombines TRBV30 with TRBJ2-7; possibly TRBD2 for D (6 bases). This CDR3 has 13 amino acids. Germline values: CDR1 GTSNPN, CDR2 SVGIG (reference sequence). Trimming took 4 bases from V and 0 from J, leaving 10 bases between them. CDR3 DNA sequence: TGTGCCTGGATGGGGAGGCTCTCCTACGAGCAGTACTTC. It yields the protein CAWMGRLSYEQYF.

This clone occurred once. The chain links TRBV29-1 to TRBJ1-1; 7 bases are shared with TRBD1. The CDR3 is 15 residues long. CDR1 is SQVTM and CDR2 is ANQGSEA in the germline V gene. V shed 0 bases, J shed 1 base, and the junction held 5 bases outside the gene matches. CDR3 nucleotides: TGCAGCGTTGAAGATCACAGGGGCAGGAACACTGAAGCTTTCTTT. Its translation: CSVEDHRGRNTEAFF.

The genes are TRBV3-1 (or the pseudogene TRBV3-2) and TRBJ2-2; 7 bases line up with TRBD1. After removal of 1 base from V and 4 bases from J, the junction contained 6 bases not matched to a gene. This CDR3 has 16 residues. CDR1 and CDR2 from the germline V gene are LGHDT and YNNKEL (reference sequence). CDR3 amino acids: CASSQVDRTGTGELFF. The CDR3 region has the DNA TGTGCCAGCAGCCAAGTTGATCGGACAGGCACCGGGGAGCTGTTTTTT.

The chain has TRBV2 and TRBJ2-7, with a possible D match to TRBD2 (5 bases). V was clipped by 10 bases and J by 6 bases, with 22 bases between them. Looked up from germline, CDR1 is SNHLY and CDR2 is FYNNEI. The CDR3 covers 14 residues. The CDR3 nucleotides are TGTGCCACCCCGGGGAACCTGCGGAAAGGCGAGCAGTACTTC. Translated: CATPGNLRKGEQYF.

The count of this clone is one. The chain uses TRBV2 and TRBJ2-1; tentative D call: TRBD2 (5 bases). Germline-derived CDR1 and CDR2 are SNHLY and FYNNEI. V was trimmed by 5 bases and J by 0 bases, leaving 14 bases between them. The CDR3 sequence is 16 residues long. The CDR3 protein is CASSRGRLGSYNEQFF. DNA for the CDR3: TGTGCCAGCAGTCGAGGGCGTTTAGGCTCCTACAATGAGCAGTTCTTC.

The chain links TRBV18 to TRBJ1-5, with D hard to call. CDR3 size: 16 residues. Germline-derived CDR1 and CDR2 are KGHSH and LQKENI. Trimming took off 5 bases at V and 1 base at J, with 15 bases between the two ends. The CDR3 region is CASSIQPGGSNQPQHF. The DNA for the CDR3 is TGTGCCAGCTCAATACAGCCCGGAGGGAGCAATCAGCCCCAGCATTTT.

The gene calls are TRBV28 and TRBJ1-5; TRBD1 might be the D (5 bases). The CDR3 contains 13 residues. The ends were cut back, 8 bases at V and 3 bases at J, with 11 bases in the middle. The V gene's germline CDR1 is MDHEN and CDR2 SYDVKM. The chain's CDR3 is CASGGVFNQPQHF. CDR3 bases: TGTGCCAGCGGGGGGGTTTTCAATCAGCCCCAGCATTTT. The variable domain in full, completed from reference TRBV28 and TRBJ1-5, reads DVKVTQSSRYLVKRTGEKVFLECVQDMDHENMFWYRQDPGLGLRLIYFSYDVKMKEKGDIPEGYSVSREKKERFSLILESASTNQTSMYLCASGGVFNQPQHFGDGTRLSIL.

The V gene is TRBV21-1, the J gene TRBJ1-4; TRBD1 is the table's D call and was not checked against the DNA. TRBV21-1 is flagged as a pseudogene. The CDR3 has 15 amino acids. CDR3 loop: CASSTPGTAVEKLFF. The CDR3 DNA reads as TGTGCCAGCAGCACACCCGGGACAGCTGTTGAAAAACTGTTTTTT.

Points on this clone: The same CDR3 is also encoded by other DNA sequences in this sample. In DNA form, the CDR3 reads TGTGCCATCAGTGAAGGGCTAGCTGAGACAGATACGCAGTATTTT. It translates to CAISEGLAETDTQYF. V gene TRBV10-3 combines with J gene TRBJ2-3, with D tentatively TRBD2 (5 bases). The CDR3 has 15 residues. Germline V gene sequence: CDR1 ENHRY, CDR2 SYGVKD. V was clipped by 3 bases and J by 3 bases, with 13 bases between them.

The chain recombines TRBV7-9 with TRBJ2-7, with TRBD1 matching over 7 bases. The CDR3 extends over 15 amino acids. Germline CDR1 and CDR2: SEHNR and FQNEAQ (reference sequence). The V gene end was trimmed by 5 bases and the J gene end by 4 bases; junction bases not matched to a gene: 11. The CDR3: CASSPTDREFYEQYF. CDR3 coding DNA: TGTGCCAGCAGCCCCACAGACAGGGAATTTTACGAGCAGTACTTC.

This clone was observed once. The chain is built from TRBV18 and TRBJ1-3; tentative D call: TRBD1 (6 bases). V was shortened by 8 bases and J by 0 bases, with 11 bases between the two germline ends. The germline CDR1 and CDR2 sequences are KGHSH and LQKENI. The length of the CDR3 is 14 residues. The CDR3: CASLGQSSGNTIYF. Here the CDR3 DNA reads TGTGCCAGCCTTGGACAGAGCTCTGGAAACACCATATATTTT.

This rearrangement joins TRBV27 to TRBJ1-2, with 8 positions matching TRBD1. J gave up 4 bases and V 5 bases, and 3 bases lay outside the gene matches. The CDR3 loop spans 13 amino acids. Germline-derived CDR1 and CDR2 are MNHEY and SMNVEV (reference sequence). The CDR3 coding sequence is TGTGCCAGCAGTGTGGACAGGGCCTATGGCTACACCTTC. Protein: CASSVDRAYGYTF.

The rearrangement joins TRBV19 to TRBJ2-5; 10 bases align to TRBD1. This CDR3 contains 15 residues. The V segment lost 5 bases and the J segment 5 bases; nucleotides outside the gene matches: 8. Germline V gene lookup returns CDR1 LNHDA and CDR2 SQIVND (reference sequence). CDR3 sequence reads: CASSSDRGRWETQYF. In nucleotides, the CDR3 is TGTGCCAGTAGTTCTGACAGGGGGCGTTGGGAGACCCAGTACTTC.

The chain carries TRBV29-1 and TRBJ1-5; TRBD1 is a possible D gene (5 bases). The CDR3 totals 15 residues. The germline V and J ends were trimmed by 6 bases and 5 bases, with 20 bases remaining between them. CDR1 SQVTM and CDR2 ANQGSEA come from the germline V gene. CDR3 DNA: TGCAGCGTGAGGAGGGGCGCGATGAGGGATCAGCCCCAGCATTTT. Its protein product is CSVRRGAMRDQPQHF.

This clone was observed once. The rearrangement joins TRBV5-1 to TRBJ2-5, with D tentatively TRBD2 (6 bases). Trimming left V 4 bases short and J 5 bases short, with 15 bases between. Germline CDR1 and CDR2: SGHRS and YFSETQ. This CDR3 spans 14 amino acids. Written as DNA, the CDR3 is TGCGCCAGCAGCGAAACCGGGACTCTTGAGACCCAGTACTTC. It is translated as CASSETGTLETQYF.

This rearrangement joins TRBV18 to TRBJ2-1, with a possible D match to TRBD2 (5 bases). Trimming took off 5 bases at V and 6 bases at J, with 8 bases between the two ends. The CDR3 extends over 12 amino acids. From germline, CDR1 is KGHSH and CDR2 LQKENI. The CDR3 DNA follows: TGTGCCAGCTCATACGGGGTCAATGAGCAGTTCTTC. It specifies CASSYGVNEQFF.

The chain uses TRBV5-1 and TRBJ2-7; 10 positions match TRBD1. The CDR3 covers 16 residues. The V gene's germline CDR1 is SGHRS and CDR2 YFSETQ. Trimming took 3 bases from V and 4 from J; bases not matched to a gene: 10. CDR3 nucleotide sequence: TGCGCCAGCAGCTCGACCGGGACAGGGGTCATTTACGAGCAGTACTTC. Translated: CASSSTGTGVIYEQYF.